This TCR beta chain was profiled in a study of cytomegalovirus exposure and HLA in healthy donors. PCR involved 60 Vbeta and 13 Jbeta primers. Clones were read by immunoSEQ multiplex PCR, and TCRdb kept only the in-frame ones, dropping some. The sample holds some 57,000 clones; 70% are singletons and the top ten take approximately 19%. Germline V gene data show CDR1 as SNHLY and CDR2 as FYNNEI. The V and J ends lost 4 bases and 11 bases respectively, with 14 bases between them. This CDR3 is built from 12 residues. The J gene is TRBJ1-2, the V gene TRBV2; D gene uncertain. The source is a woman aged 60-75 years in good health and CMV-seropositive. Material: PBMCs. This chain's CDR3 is CASSANSLRYTF. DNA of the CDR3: TGTGCCAGCAGTGCGAACAGCCTAAGATACACCTTC.